The T cell receptor beta chain under discussion was sequenced for a study of blood T cell repertoires in COVID-19. Original analysis: Estimation of nucleated cell counts relied on the amplification of reference gene primers. Assay used: immunoSEQ multiplex PCR; TCRdb lists only in-frame clones, some missing. V, J and clone size derive from that table, while D and trimming were established from the DNA sequence. The sample lists about 210,000 clones; approximately 85% were seen once. Input material: peripheral blood. The sequence came from a woman between 45 and 65 years old with active or convalescent COVID-19.

In DNA, the CDR3 is TGCGCCAGCAGCCGGACCGGACAGCCTCCTGGGAGCTCTGGAAACACCATATATTTT. Translating gives CASSRTGQPPGSSGNTIYF. This chain uses TRBV4-1 with TRBJ1-3; maybe TRBD1 (6 bases). The germline V gene has CDR1 MGHRA and CDR2 YSYEKL. The CDR3 is 19 amino acids. V gave up 4 bases and J gave up 0 bases, with 22 bases separating them.